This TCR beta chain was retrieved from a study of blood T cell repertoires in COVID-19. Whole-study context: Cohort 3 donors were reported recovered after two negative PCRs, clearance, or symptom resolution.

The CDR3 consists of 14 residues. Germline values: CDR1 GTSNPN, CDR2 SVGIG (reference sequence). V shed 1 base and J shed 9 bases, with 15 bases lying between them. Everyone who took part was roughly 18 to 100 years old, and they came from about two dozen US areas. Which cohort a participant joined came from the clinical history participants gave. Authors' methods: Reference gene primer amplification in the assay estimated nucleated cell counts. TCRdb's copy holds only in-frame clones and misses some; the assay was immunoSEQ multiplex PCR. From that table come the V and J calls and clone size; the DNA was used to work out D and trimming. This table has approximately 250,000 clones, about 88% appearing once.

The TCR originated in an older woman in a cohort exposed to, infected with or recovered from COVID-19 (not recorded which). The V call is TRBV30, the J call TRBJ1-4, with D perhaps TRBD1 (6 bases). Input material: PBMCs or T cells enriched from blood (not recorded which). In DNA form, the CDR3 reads TGTGCCTGGAGTGAGGTGCAGGGGCGAAAAAAACTGTTTTTT. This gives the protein CAWSEVQGRKKLFF.